This TCR beta chain emerged from a study of OX40 agonist ivuxolimab in advanced cancers. Study overall: Given to patients was ivuxolimab, an agonistic anti-OX40 (CD134) antibody.

Study results and caveats: Researchers report that CD8+ T cells had, on average, more expanded clones than CD4+.

Data came from immunoSEQ multiplex PCR; TCRdb stores just in-frame clones and leaves some out. The sample consists of 35,000 to 55,000 clones, 70% to 90% of them appearing once. Patients with a history of autoimmune disease or on systemic immunosuppression were excluded. Blood samples were obtained at baseline, cycle 4 day 1, and cycle 7 day 1. Notes on this clone: Antigen unknown.

The TCR originated in an adult with an advanced solid tumor such as melanoma, head and neck, liver or kidney cancer. Sequenced material: CD4+ or CD8+ T cells sorted from blood, taken in a trial of the OX40 agonist ivuxolimab.

The CDR3 nucleotides read TGTGCCTGGAGCATACTAGCGGGAGGAACGGGGGAGCAGTTCTTC. This sequence encodes CAWSILAGGTGEQFF. The chain carries TRBV30 and TRBJ2-1; 12 bases line up with TRBD2. Germline V gives CDR1 GTSNPN, CDR2 SVGIG (reference sequence). The trim removed 3 bases at V and 10 bases at J, leaving 10 bases unmatched. The CDR3 consists of 15 residues.